This TCR beta chain was found in a study of response to subunit inactivated influenza vaccine. Study-wide points: That few new T cells are recruited by each seasonal influenza vaccination was the authors' suggestion.

TCRdb used MiXCR to reprocess the RT-PCR reads, holding one entry per CDR3 protein. The sample lists around 710,000 distinct CDR3 sequences, about 15% seen once, with 6.5% to 8.5% in the top ten. To note about this clonotype: As yet, its antigen is unknown.

The CDR3 totals 15 residues. V lost 4 bases and J lost 2; bases outside the gene matches: 6. Germline V gives CDR1 SGHRS, CDR2 YFSETQ. V usage is TRBV5-1 and J usage is TRBJ2-7; TRBD1 matches at 10 bases. Sequencing was performed on PBMCs from blood, taken 14 to 15 days before vaccination. This TCR came from a man aged 45-65 years who received an inactivated influenza vaccine. CDR3 coding DNA: TGCGCCAGCAGCCCCTGGGACAGGGGTGCCTACGAGCAGTACTTC. Protein: CASSPWDRGAYEQYF.